This T cell receptor beta chain emerged from a study of blood T cell repertoires in COVID-19. Across the whole study: The samples span acute and convalescent COVID-19 from the United States, Italy and Spain. T cells, B-cell-depleted T cells, or PBMCs provided the cDNA or gDNA that served as material.

V was pared by 5 bases and J by 2 bases, with 13 bases of the junction left unmatched. Per germline, CDR1 SGHTA and CDR2 FQGNSA. The CDR3 totals 17 residues. Original methodology: Nucleated cell counts were estimated from reference gene primer amplification. Sequenced by immunoSEQ multiplex PCR; TCRdb stores in-frame clones only, minus some. Clone size and the V and J calls come from that table; the DNA yielded D and trimming. The table lists 200,000 or so clones, 70% to 90% of them singletons. The origin of this receptor is a woman between 35 and 50 years old who had recovered from COVID-19. The sample taken for sequencing was peripheral blood. The rearrangement links TRBV7-2 to TRBJ2-3; TRBD2 aligns across 7 bases. CDR3 in amino acids: CASSPARASGYTDTQYF. DNA for the CDR3: TGTGCCAGCAGCCCAGCCCGGGCTAGCGGTTACACAGATACGCAGTATTTT.